The 6 T cell receptor beta chains given below trace back to one sample, sequenced in a study of T cell responses to AZD1222 COVID-19 vaccine. The data were produced by immunoSEQ multiplex PCR, yet TCRdb's version contains in-frame clones alone and is incomplete. The data contain approximately 98,000 clones, roughly nine tenths of them singletons. This material consisted of peripheral blood, taken on day 0 of MenACWY control vaccination. The receptors come from an adult in good health.

This chain links TRBV7-9 with TRBJ1-3; D is ambiguous. The CDR3 runs to 11 residues. Germline CDR1 reads SEHNR; CDR2 reads FQNEAQ (reference sequence). The ends were cut back, 7 bases at V and 7 bases at J, with 8 bases in the middle. The CDR3 is CASTPLNTIYF. The CDR3 region has the DNA TGTGCCAGCACCCCACTGAACACCATATATTTT.

This chain links TRBV5-1 with TRBJ2-5; D possibly corresponds to TRBD1 (6 bases). Trimming shortened V by 4 bases and J by 5 bases, and 18 bases separated the two germline ends. This CDR3 has 15 residues. Germline loops: CDR1 SGHRS, CDR2 YFSETQ. CDR3 coding DNA: TGCGCCAGCAGCCCTTCGACAGGAAGGGTGGAGACCCAGTACTTC. This codes for CASSPSTGRVETQYF.

This clone was observed a few times. The rearrangement links TRBV29-1 to TRBJ1-2; TRBD1 is a possible D gene (5 bases). V lost 7 bases, J lost 3 bases, and 12 bases lay in between. The CDR3 runs to 12 residues. CDR1 SQVTM and CDR2 ANQGSEA come from the germline V gene. CDR3 DNA: TGCAGCGGGGGGAAGGGCGACTATGGCTACACCTTC. Residues: CSGGKGDYGYTF.

The chain is built from TRBV7-8 and TRBJ2-7; D ambiguous. The CDR3 sequence is 13 residues long. Per germline, CDR1 SGHVS and CDR2 FQNEAQ. The V end lost 6 bases, the J end lost 2 bases, and 11 bases lay between the germline ends. DNA of the CDR3: TGTGCCAGCAGGTTACGTGCGACCTACGAGCAGTACTTC. The encoded protein is CASRLRATYEQYF.

V usage is TRBV4-2 and J usage is TRBJ1-2; unclear D gene. Germline V gene sequence: CDR1 LGHNA, CDR2 YNFKEQ. Deletions cut 2 bases from V and 8 bases from J, with 9 bases between. This CDR3 contains 12 residues. CDR3 in amino acids: CASSQIDGGYTF. CDR3 nucleotides: TGTGCCAGCAGCCAAATTGACGGGGGCTACACCTTC.

The chain combines TRBV30 with TRBJ1-1; no reliable D call. V lost 3 bases to trimming and J lost 4 bases, with 15 bases between them. This CDR3 contains 14 residues. Germline CDR1 is GTSNPN and CDR2 is SVGIG (reference sequence). The DNA for the CDR3 is TGTGCCTGGAGCCTCACGGTTAGTTTCACTGAAGCTTTCTTT. Amino acids: CAWSLTVSFTEAFF.